The rows below give T cell receptor beta chains drawn from one sample of a study of blood T cells in healthy people across ages. TCRdb reprocessed the 5' RACE reads via MiXCR and lists one record per CDR3 protein. The sample yields approximately 1,700,000 distinct CDR3 sequences, 30% to 40% seen once. The material sequenced was blood. These receptors originate from a human donor in good health. Both conserved end residues are part of each CDR3. A D gene is named only where the DNA matches it firmly. Size is omitted from some rows. Given values are once, few, many or a class for expanded clones.

v_call: TRBV6-1
clone_size: -
j_call: TRBJ1-5
d_call: TRBD1
cdr3_aa: CASSKRTGRNDQPQHF
cdr3_nt: TGTGCCAGCAGCAAGAGGACAGGGAGGAACGATCAGCCCCAGCATTTT

v_call: TRBV27
clone_size: few
j_call: TRBJ1-5
d_call: -
cdr3_aa: CASRSERNQPQHF
cdr3_nt: TGTGCCAGTCGTTCAGAGCGCAATCAGCCCCAGCATTTT

v_call: TRBV7-2
clone_size: -
j_call: TRBJ2-5
d_call: -
cdr3_aa: CASSLNARSEQYF
cdr3_nt: TGTGCCAGCAGCTTAAACGCGCGAAGTGAGCAGTACTTC

v_call: TRBV6-2/TRBV6-3
clone_size: -
j_call: TRBJ1-5
d_call: TRBD1
cdr3_aa: CAGRTGGSQPQHF
cdr3_nt: TGTGCCGGCAGGACAGGGGGAAGTCAGCCCCAGCATTTT

v_call: TRBV5-1
clone_size: -
j_call: TRBJ2-3
d_call: -
cdr3_aa: CASSDKQGTGTVTQYF
cdr3_nt: TGCGCCAGCAGCGATAAACAGGGCACTGGCACAGTTACGCAGTATTTT

v_call: TRBV7-2
clone_size: few
j_call: TRBJ2-7
d_call: -
cdr3_aa: CASSLRGFLSYEQYF
cdr3_nt: TGTGCCAGCAGCTTAAGGGGGTTTCTATCCTACGAGCAGTACTTC

v_call: TRBV7-2
clone_size: -
j_call: TRBJ1-6
d_call: TRBD1
cdr3_aa: CASSLAGQVNSPLHF
cdr3_nt: TGTGCCAGCAGCTTAGCGGGACAGGTCAATTCACCCCTCCACTTT

v_call: TRBV7-8
clone_size: few
j_call: TRBJ2-6
d_call: -
cdr3_aa: CASSLARGLSGHKDSGANVLTF
cdr3_nt: TGTGCCAGCAGCTTAGCGCGGGGGCTCTCGGGACATAAAGACTCTGGGGCCAACGTCCTGACTTTC

v_call: TRBV18
clone_size: -
j_call: TRBJ1-1
d_call: -
cdr3_aa: CASSPLGTLDTEAFF
cdr3_nt: TGCGCCAGCTCCCCGCTGGGGACATTAGACACTGAAGCTTTCTTT

v_call: TRBV20-1
clone_size: -
j_call: TRBJ1-4
d_call: -
cdr3_aa: CSAREDGAVPNEKLFF
cdr3_nt: TGCAGTGCTAGAGAAGACGGGGCCGTCCCTAATGAAAAACTGTTTTTT

v_call: TRBV7-2
clone_size: few
j_call: TRBJ2-3
d_call: TRBD2
cdr3_aa: CASSVWVAGGTDTQYF
cdr3_nt: TGTGCCAGCAGCGTCTGGGTAGCGGGGGGCACAGATACGCAGTATTTT

v_call: TRBV7-2
clone_size: -
j_call: TRBJ1-2
d_call: TRBD1
cdr3_aa: CASSLTTGTGYGYTF
cdr3_nt: TGTGCCAGCAGCTTAACCACAGGGACAGGCTATGGCTACACCTTC

v_call: TRBV12-3/TRBV12-4
clone_size: -
j_call: TRBJ2-3
d_call: -
cdr3_aa: CASSSTDKPDTQYF
cdr3_nt: TGTGCCAGCAGTTCTACAGATAAACCAGATACGCAATATTTT

v_call: TRBV10-3
clone_size: few
j_call: TRBJ2-7
d_call: TRBD2
cdr3_aa: CAISESGGIGSYEQYF
cdr3_nt: TGTGCCATCAGTGAGTCGGGGGGGATAGGCTCCTACGAGCAGTACTTC

v_call: TRBV27
clone_size: -
j_call: TRBJ1-2
d_call: -
cdr3_aa: CASSLGPWYGYTF
cdr3_nt: TGTGCCAGCAGTTTAGGACCTTGGTATGGCTACACCTTC

v_call: TRBV12-3/TRBV12-4
clone_size: once
j_call: TRBJ1-1
d_call: -
cdr3_aa: CASSFGLLENRADFEAFF
cdr3_nt: TGTGCCAGCAGTTTTGGTTTATTGGAAAACAGGGCGGATTTTGAAGCTTTCTTT

v_call: TRBV14
clone_size: -
j_call: TRBJ1-1
d_call: -
cdr3_aa: CASNKVQPNTEAFF
cdr3_nt: TGTGCCAGCAACAAAGTGCAACCGAACACTGAAGCTTTCTTT

v_call: TRBV6-2/TRBV6-3
clone_size: -
j_call: TRBJ1-2
d_call: TRBD1
cdr3_aa: CASSPGGYRGYTF
cdr3_nt: TGTGCCAGCAGTCCAGGGGGCTATAGGGGCTACACCTTC

v_call: TRBV12-3/TRBV12-4
clone_size: few
j_call: TRBJ1-1
d_call: -
cdr3_aa: CASSSGRANTEAFF
cdr3_nt: TGTGCCAGCAGTTCAGGAAGGGCTAACACTGAAGCTTTCTTT

v_call: TRBV25-1
clone_size: -
j_call: TRBJ2-3
d_call: -
cdr3_aa: CASSEPASDTQYF
cdr3_nt: TGTGCCAGCAGTGAACCGGCCTCAGATACGCAGTATTTT

v_call: TRBV7-9
clone_size: -
j_call: TRBJ1-2
d_call: -
cdr3_aa: CASSLMENGYTF
cdr3_nt: TGTGCCAGCAGCTTAATGGAGAATGGCTACACCTTC

v_call: TRBV25-1
clone_size: -
j_call: TRBJ2-1
d_call: -
cdr3_aa: CASSAPQGVLVDEQFF
cdr3_nt: TGTGCCAGCAGTGCCCCCCAGGGAGTCCTTGTCGATGAGCAGTTCTTC

v_call: TRBV27
clone_size: -
j_call: TRBJ2-2
d_call: TRBD2
cdr3_aa: CASSFYPGGANTGELFF
cdr3_nt: TGTGCCAGCAGTTTTTATCCGGGGGGGGCGAACACCGGGGAGCTGTTTTTT

v_call: TRBV4-3
clone_size: -
j_call: TRBJ1-1
d_call: -
cdr3_aa: CASSQVIRGLEGMNTEAFF
cdr3_nt: TGCGCCAGCAGCCAAGTCATCCGGGGCCTGGAGGGTATGAACACTGAAGCTTTCTTT

v_call: TRBV5-1
clone_size: -
j_call: TRBJ2-5
d_call: TRBD2
cdr3_aa: CASGPSSGGDEETQYF
cdr3_nt: TGCGCCAGCGGGCCCTCTAGCGGGGGGGATGAAGAGACCCAGTACTTC

v_call: TRBV6-2/TRBV6-3
clone_size: -
j_call: TRBJ2-3
d_call: -
cdr3_aa: CASSYTSGDTQYF
cdr3_nt: TGTGCCAGCAGTTATACCTCAGGGGATACGCAGTATTTT

v_call: TRBV5-1
clone_size: -
j_call: TRBJ1-2
d_call: TRBD1
cdr3_aa: CASSVGQGLYGYTF
cdr3_nt: TGCGCCAGCAGCGTGGGACAGGGACTCTATGGCTACACCTTC

v_call: TRBV7-9
clone_size: -
j_call: TRBJ2-4
d_call: -
cdr3_aa: CASSLARAGFKNIQYF
cdr3_nt: TGTGCCAGCAGCTTAGCGCGGGCAGGGTTCAAAAACATTCAGTACTTC

v_call: TRBV4-1
clone_size: few
j_call: TRBJ2-2
d_call: -
cdr3_aa: CASSLPPGELFF
cdr3_nt: TGCGCCAGCAGCCTACCACCGGGGGAGCTGTTTTTT

v_call: TRBV10-2
clone_size: many
j_call: TRBJ2-1
d_call: -
cdr3_aa: CASSNSGGSYNEQFF
cdr3_nt: TGCGCCAGCAGTAACTCAGGGGGGAGCTACAATGAGCAGTTCTTC

v_call: TRBV12-3/TRBV12-4
clone_size: -
j_call: TRBJ2-1
d_call: -
cdr3_aa: CASSLAEYEQFF
cdr3_nt: TGTGCCAGCAGTTTAGCGGAGTATGAGCAGTTCTTC

v_call: TRBV10-3
clone_size: -
j_call: TRBJ1-1
d_call: TRBD1
cdr3_aa: CATTGVMNTEAFF
cdr3_nt: TGTGCCACTACAGGGGTTATGAACACTGAAGCTTTCTTT

v_call: TRBV5-1
clone_size: few
j_call: TRBJ2-1
d_call: -
cdr3_aa: CASSQNYNEQFF
cdr3_nt: TGCGCCAGCAGCCAAAACTACAATGAGCAGTTCTTC

v_call: TRBV29-1
clone_size: -
j_call: TRBJ1-1
d_call: TRBD1
cdr3_aa: CSASDRGLGAFF
cdr3_nt: TGCAGCGCCTCAGACAGGGGGCTTGGAGCTTTCTTT

v_call: TRBV5-1
clone_size: -
j_call: TRBJ2-3
d_call: TRBD1
cdr3_aa: CASSLGGTGSRRNTQYF
cdr3_nt: TGCGCCAGCAGCTTGGGAGGGACAGGGTCTCGAAGGAATACGCAGTATTTT

v_call: TRBV10-3
clone_size: -
j_call: TRBJ1-1
d_call: -
cdr3_aa: CAISERDTEAFF
cdr3_nt: TGTGCCATCAGTGAAAGGGACACTGAAGCTTTCTTT

v_call: TRBV29-1
clone_size: once
j_call: TRBJ1-1
d_call: -
cdr3_aa: CSVERGAAGATEAFF
cdr3_nt: TGCAGCGTTGAAAGAGGGGCAGCGGGGGCCACTGAAGCTTTCTTT

v_call: TRBV16
clone_size: -
j_call: TRBJ1-2
d_call: -
cdr3_aa: CASGLADYGYTF
cdr3_nt: TGTGCCAGCGGACTGGCGGACTATGGCTACACCTTC

v_call: TRBV20-1
clone_size: few
j_call: TRBJ1-1
d_call: -
cdr3_aa: CSAARPRENTEAFF
cdr3_nt: TGCAGTGCCGCTCGCCCCAGGGAGAACACTGAAGCTTTCTTT

v_call: TRBV29-1
clone_size: many
j_call: TRBJ2-4
d_call: -
cdr3_aa: CSVALRKNIQYF
cdr3_nt: TGCAGCGTTGCCCTGCGTAAAAACATTCAGTACTTC

v_call: TRBV6-2/TRBV6-3
clone_size: -
j_call: TRBJ2-5
d_call: TRBD2
cdr3_aa: CASSSGAGGRDTQYF
cdr3_nt: TGTGCCAGCAGTTCGGGAGCGGGGGGGCGGGACACCCAGTACTTC

v_call: TRBV7-9
clone_size: few
j_call: TRBJ2-1
d_call: TRBD1
cdr3_aa: CASSLPDRGSSSYNEQFF
cdr3_nt: TGTGCCAGCAGCTTACCGGACAGGGGTTCGAGCTCCTACAATGAGCAGTTCTTC

v_call: TRBV4-1
clone_size: -
j_call: TRBJ1-2
d_call: TRBD1
cdr3_aa: CASSQARGQGYYGYTF
cdr3_nt: TGCGCCAGCAGCCAAGCGAGGGGGCAGGGATACTATGGCTACACCTTC

v_call: TRBV29-1
clone_size: few
j_call: TRBJ2-5
d_call: -
cdr3_aa: CSVSVLNQETQYF
cdr3_nt: TGCAGCGTTTCTGTGCTGAACCAAGAGACCCAGTACTTC

v_call: TRBV29-1
clone_size: -
j_call: TRBJ2-7
d_call: -
cdr3_aa: CSGRPGSTYEQYF
cdr3_nt: TGCAGCGGGAGACCGGGATCCACCTACGAGCAGTACTTC

v_call: TRBV11-3
clone_size: few
j_call: TRBJ1-1
d_call: -
cdr3_aa: CASSLISWNTEAFF
cdr3_nt: TGTGCCAGCAGCTTAATCAGCTGGAACACTGAAGCTTTCTTT

v_call: TRBV6-2/TRBV6-3
clone_size: few
j_call: TRBJ1-2
d_call: -
cdr3_aa: CASSFTGFRTYGYTF
cdr3_nt: TGTGCCAGCAGTTTCACAGGATTCCGCACATATGGCTACACCTTC

v_call: TRBV19
clone_size: -
j_call: TRBJ1-2
d_call: -
cdr3_aa: CASTIVVEGKGGYTF
cdr3_nt: TGTGCCAGTACGATCGTGGTGGAGGGGAAGGGCGGCTACACCTTC